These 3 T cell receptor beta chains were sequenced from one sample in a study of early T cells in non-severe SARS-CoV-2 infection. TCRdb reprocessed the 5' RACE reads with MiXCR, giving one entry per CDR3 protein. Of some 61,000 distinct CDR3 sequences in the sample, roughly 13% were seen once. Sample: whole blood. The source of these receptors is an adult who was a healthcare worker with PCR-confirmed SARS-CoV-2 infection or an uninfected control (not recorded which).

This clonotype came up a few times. The CDR3 coding sequence is TGCAGCGTTGACTCGGAAAGCACAGATACGCAGTATTTT. Amino acid sequence: CSVDSESTDTQYF. The chain carries TRBV29-1 and TRBJ2-3; no clear D gene. There are 13 residues in the CDR3. The germline V gene encodes CDR1 SQVTM and CDR2 ANQGSEA. V was cut by 3 bases and J by 0 bases, with 7 bases left in between.

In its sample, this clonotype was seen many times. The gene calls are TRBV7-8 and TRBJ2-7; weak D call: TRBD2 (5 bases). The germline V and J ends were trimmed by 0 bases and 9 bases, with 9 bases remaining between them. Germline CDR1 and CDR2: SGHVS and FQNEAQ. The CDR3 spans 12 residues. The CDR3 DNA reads TGTGCCAGCAGCTTAGCAGGCAGCGGGCAGTACTTC. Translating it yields CASSLAGSGQYF.

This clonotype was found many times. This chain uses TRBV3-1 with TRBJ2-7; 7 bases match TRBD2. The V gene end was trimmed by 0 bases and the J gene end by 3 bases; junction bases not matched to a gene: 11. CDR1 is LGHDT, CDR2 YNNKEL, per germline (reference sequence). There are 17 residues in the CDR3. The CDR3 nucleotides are TGTGCCAGCAGCCAAGAGATGGGGCCTAGCGGAATCTACGAGCAGTACTTC. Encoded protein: CASSQEMGPSGIYEQYF.